This T cell receptor beta chain was captured in a study of breast tumors, draining lymph nodes, adjacent tissues. Notes on the study in general: The data were judged consistent with most tumor T cells coming from lymph node and expanding in tumor.

Note on this clonotype: The antigen is unknown.

MiXCR was run by TCRdb on the multiplex PCR reads, yielding one entry per CDR3 protein. The sample yields fewer than 250,000 distinct CDR3 sequences, 32% seen once. The lymph nodes were axillary draining lymph nodes from breast cancer patients. V was pared by 5 bases and J by 7 bases, with 12 bases between. CDR1 is DFQATT, CDR2 SNEGSKA, per germline (reference sequence). The CDR3 spans 13 residues. Specimen: axillary lymph node tissue. This sequence joins TRBV20-1 and TRBJ1-6, with D maybe TRBD1 (5 bases). This receptor was identified in a female donor with breast cancer. Some clones in this sample may be carry-over from other donors' samples. CDR3 nucleotide sequence: TGCAGTGCTCCCGCGCAGGGAAATTCACCCCTCCACTTT. It codes for CSAPAQGNSPLHF.